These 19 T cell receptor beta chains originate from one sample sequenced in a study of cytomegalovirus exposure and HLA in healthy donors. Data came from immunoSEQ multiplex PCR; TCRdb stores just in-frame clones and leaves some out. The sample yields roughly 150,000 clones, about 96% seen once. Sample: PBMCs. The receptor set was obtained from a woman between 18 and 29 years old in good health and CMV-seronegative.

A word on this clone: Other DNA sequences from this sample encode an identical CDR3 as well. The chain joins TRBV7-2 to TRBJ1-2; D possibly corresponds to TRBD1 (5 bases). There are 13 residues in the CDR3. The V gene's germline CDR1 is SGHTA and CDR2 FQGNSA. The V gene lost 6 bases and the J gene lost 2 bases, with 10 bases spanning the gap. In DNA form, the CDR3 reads TGTGCCAGCAGACCTGACAGAAACTATGGCTACACCTTC. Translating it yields CASRPDRNYGYTF.

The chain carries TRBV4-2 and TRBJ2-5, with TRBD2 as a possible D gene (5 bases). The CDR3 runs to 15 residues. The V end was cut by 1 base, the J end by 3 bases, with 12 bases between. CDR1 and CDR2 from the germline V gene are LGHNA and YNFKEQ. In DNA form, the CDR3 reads TGTGCCAGCAGCCAAGGCAATAGCGCCGAAGAGACCCAGTACTTC. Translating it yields CASSQGNSAEETQYF.

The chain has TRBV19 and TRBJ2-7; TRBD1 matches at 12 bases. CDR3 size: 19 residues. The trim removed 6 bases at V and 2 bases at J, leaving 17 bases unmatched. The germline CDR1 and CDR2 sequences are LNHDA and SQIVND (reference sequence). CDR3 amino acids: CASSGTRGTGGAPPYEQYF. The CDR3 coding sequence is TGTGCCAGTAGCGGGACTCGCGGGACAGGGGGCGCCCCCCCCTACGAGCAGTACTTC.

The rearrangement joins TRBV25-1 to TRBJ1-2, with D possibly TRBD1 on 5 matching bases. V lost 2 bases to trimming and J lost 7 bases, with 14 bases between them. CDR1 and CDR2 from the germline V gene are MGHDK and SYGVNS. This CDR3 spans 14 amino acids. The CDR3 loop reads CASSEGRVVGGYTF. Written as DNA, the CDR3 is TGTGCCAGCAGTGAAGGCAGGGTAGTAGGTGGCTACACCTTC.

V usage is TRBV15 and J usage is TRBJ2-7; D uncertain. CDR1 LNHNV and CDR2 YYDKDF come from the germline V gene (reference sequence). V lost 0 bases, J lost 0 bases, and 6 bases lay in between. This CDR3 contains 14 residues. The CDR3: CATSRDQASYEQYF. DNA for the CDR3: TGTGCCACCAGCAGAGATCAGGCCTCCTACGAGCAGTACTTC.

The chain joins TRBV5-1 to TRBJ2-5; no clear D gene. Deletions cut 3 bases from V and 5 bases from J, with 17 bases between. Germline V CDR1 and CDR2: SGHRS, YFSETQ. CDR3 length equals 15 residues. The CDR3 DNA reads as TGCGCCAGCAGCTCACTACCCTCCTCAGTTGAGACCCAGTACTTC. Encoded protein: CASSSLPSSVETQYF. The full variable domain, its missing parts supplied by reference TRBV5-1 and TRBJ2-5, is KAGVTQTPRYLIKTRGQQVTLSCSPISGHRSVSWYQQTPGQGLQFLFEYFSETQRNKGNFPGRFSGRQFSNSRSEMNVSTLELGDSALYLCASSSLPSSVETQYFGPGTRLLVL.

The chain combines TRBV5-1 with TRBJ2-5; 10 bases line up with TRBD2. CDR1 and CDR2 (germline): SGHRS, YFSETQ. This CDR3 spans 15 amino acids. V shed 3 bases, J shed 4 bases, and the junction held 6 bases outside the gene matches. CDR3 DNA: TGCGCCAGCAGCTCAACTAGCGGGGATCGAGAGACCCAGTACTTC. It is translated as CASSSTSGDRETQYF.

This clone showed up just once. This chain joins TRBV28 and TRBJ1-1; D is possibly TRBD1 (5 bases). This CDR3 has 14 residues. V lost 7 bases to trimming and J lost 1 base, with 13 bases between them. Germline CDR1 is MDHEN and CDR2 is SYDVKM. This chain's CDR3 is CASNYQGPNTEAFF. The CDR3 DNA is TGTGCCAGCAATTACCAGGGCCCGAACACTGAAGCTTTCTTT.

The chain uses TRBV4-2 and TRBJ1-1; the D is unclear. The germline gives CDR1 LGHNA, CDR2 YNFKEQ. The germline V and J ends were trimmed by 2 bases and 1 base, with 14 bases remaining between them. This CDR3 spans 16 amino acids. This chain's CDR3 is CASSQSTRAGNTEAFF. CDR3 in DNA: TGTGCCAGCAGCCAATCCACGAGGGCCGGGAACACTGAAGCTTTCTTT.

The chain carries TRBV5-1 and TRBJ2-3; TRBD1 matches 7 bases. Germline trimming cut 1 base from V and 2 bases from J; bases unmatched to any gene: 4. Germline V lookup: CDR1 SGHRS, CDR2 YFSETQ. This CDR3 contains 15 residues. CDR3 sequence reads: CASSLTGALTDTQYF. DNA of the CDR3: TGCGCCAGCAGCTTGACAGGGGCCCTCACAGATACGCAGTATTTT.

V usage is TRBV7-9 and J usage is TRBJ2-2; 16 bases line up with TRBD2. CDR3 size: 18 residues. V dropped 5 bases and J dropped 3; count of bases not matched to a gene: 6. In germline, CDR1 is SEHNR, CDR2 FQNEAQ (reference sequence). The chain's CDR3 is CASSEGLAGGPDTGELFF. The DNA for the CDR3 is TGTGCCAGCAGCGAGGGACTAGCGGGGGGGCCGGACACCGGGGAGCTGTTTTTT.

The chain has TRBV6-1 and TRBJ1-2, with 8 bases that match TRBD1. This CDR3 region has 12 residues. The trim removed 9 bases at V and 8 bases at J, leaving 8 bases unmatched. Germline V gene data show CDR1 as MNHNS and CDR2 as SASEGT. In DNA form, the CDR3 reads TGTGCCAGTGACAGGGGAACGAAAGGCTACACCTTC. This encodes CASDRGTKGYTF.

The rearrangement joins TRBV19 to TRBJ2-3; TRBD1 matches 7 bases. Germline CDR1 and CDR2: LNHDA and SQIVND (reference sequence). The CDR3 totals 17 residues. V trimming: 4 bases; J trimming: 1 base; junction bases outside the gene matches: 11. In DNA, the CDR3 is TGTGCCAGTAGTACCCCCTTGACAGGGCTACGCACAGATACGCAGTATTTT. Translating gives CASSTPLTGLRTDTQYF.

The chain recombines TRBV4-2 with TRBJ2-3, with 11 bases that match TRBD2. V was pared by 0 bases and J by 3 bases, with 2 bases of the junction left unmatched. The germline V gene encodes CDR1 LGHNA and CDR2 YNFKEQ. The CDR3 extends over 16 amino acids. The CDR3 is CASSQEGLADTDTQYF. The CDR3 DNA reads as TGTGCCAGCAGCCAAGAGGGACTAGCGGATACAGATACGCAGTATTTT.

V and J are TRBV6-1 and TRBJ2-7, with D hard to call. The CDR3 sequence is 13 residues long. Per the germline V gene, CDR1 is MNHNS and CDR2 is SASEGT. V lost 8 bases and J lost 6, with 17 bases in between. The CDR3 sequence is CASEESVLSEQYF. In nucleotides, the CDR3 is TGTGCCAGCGAGGAGAGCGTCCTCTCCGAGCAGTACTTC.

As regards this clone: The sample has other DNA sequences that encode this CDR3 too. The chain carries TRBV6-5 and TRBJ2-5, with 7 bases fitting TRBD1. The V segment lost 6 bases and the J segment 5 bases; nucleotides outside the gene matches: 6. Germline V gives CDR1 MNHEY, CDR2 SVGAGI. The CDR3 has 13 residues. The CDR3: CASSRQGRETQYF. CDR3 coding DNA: TGTGCCAGCAGCAGACAGGGTAGGGAGACCCAGTACTTC.

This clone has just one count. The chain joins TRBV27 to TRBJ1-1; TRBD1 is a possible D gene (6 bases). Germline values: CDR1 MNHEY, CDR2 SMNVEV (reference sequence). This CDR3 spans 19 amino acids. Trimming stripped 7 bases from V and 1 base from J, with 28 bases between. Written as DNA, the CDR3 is TGTGCCAGCACCGTTTATCCCTTTGAAAACAGGGTGGCGAACACTGAAGCTTTCTTT. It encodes CASTVYPFENRVANTEAFF.

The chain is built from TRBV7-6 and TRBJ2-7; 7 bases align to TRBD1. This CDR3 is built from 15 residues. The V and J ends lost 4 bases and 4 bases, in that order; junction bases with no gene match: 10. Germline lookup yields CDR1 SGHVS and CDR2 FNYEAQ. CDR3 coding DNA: TGTGCCAGCAGCTGGGCTGGACAGGCGGAATACGAGCAGTACTTC. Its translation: CASSWAGQAEYEQYF. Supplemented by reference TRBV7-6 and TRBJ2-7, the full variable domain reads GAGVSQSPRYKVTKRGQDVALRCDPISGHVSLYWYRQALGQGPEFLTYFNYEAQQDKSGLPNDRFSAERPEGSISTLTIQRTEQRDSAMYRCASSWAGQAEYEQYFGPGTRLTVT.

The CDR3 reads CSASRDIEAFF. CDR3 nucleotides: TGCAGTGCTTCTCGGGACATAGAAGCTTTCTTT. This chain links TRBV20-1 with TRBJ1-1; D perhaps matches TRBD1 (6 bases). The CDR3 consists of 11 residues. The V gene lost 5 bases and the J gene lost 8 bases, with 12 bases spanning the gap. From germline, CDR1 is DFQATT and CDR2 SNEGSKA (reference sequence).